This T cell receptor beta chain comes out of a study of blood T cell repertoires in COVID-19. Method: immunoSEQ multiplex PCR; TCRdb's copy keeps in-frame clones and lacks some. The table lists 200,000 to 250,000 clones, 80% to 85% of them singletons. The CDR3 spans 14 residues. The germline V gene has CDR1 MNHNS and CDR2 SASEGT. Trimming stripped 3 bases from V and 4 bases from J, with 10 bases between. Sequenced input: peripheral blood. This sequence was found in a woman aged 25-40 years who had recovered from COVID-19. The rearrangement joins TRBV6-1 to TRBJ1-3; D perhaps matches TRBD1 (5 bases). This CDR3 is CASSDTGGGNTIYF. The CDR3 DNA is TGTGCCAGCAGTGACACGGGGGGAGGAAACACCATATATTTT.